Listed below are T cell receptor beta chains from one sample, sequenced in a study of beta chain features in type 1 diabetes. The method was immunoSEQ multiplex PCR; TCRdb's version includes in-frame clones alone and lacks a portion of them. The sample includes about 160,000 clones, approximately 8.8% seen only once; the top ten take about 0.65%. Input material: central memory CD4+ T cells from blood. The receptors originated from a woman between 25 and 40 years old with type 1 diabetes. Each CDR3 is given with its conserved first and last residue. The D gene is left open where the match is weak. Some rows have no size entry. The others give once, few or many, or a class for an expanded clone.

J gene,V gene,D gene,clone size,CDR3 protein,CDR3 DNA
TRBJ1-1,TRBV12-5,TRBD1,-,CASGFGRGDTEAFF,TGTGCTAGTGGTTTCGGCAGGGGGGACACTGAAGCTTTCTTT
TRBJ1-5,TRBV14,-,few,CASSQGLYQPQHF,TGTGCCAGCAGCCAAGGTCTGTATCAGCCCCAGCATTTT
TRBJ2-5,TRBV5-1,-,-,CASGGTVPSETQYF,TGCGCCAGCGGAGGGACAGTGCCTTCGGAGACCCAGTACTTC
TRBJ2-1,TRBV28,-,-,CASSYPQESNEQFF,TGTGCCAGCAGTTACCCACAGGAAAGCAATGAGCAGTTCTTC
TRBJ1-5,TRBV19,-,few,CASSIRVREPQHF,TGTGCCAGTAGTATCAGGGTAAGGGAGCCCCAGCATTTT
TRBJ2-3,TRBV4-2,-,-,CASSQEVLAPDTQYF,TGTGCCAGCAGCCAAGAGGTCCTAGCCCCAGATACGCAGTATTTT
TRBJ2-7,TRBV14,-,-,CASSQDWAGSDEQYF,TGTGCCAGCAGCCAAGATTGGGCCGGGAGCGACGAGCAGTACTTC
TRBJ1-1,TRBV5-1,-,-,CASSWGHLNTEAFF,TGCGCCAGCAGCTGGGGACACCTGAACACTGAAGCTTTCTTT
TRBJ2-3,TRBV5-4,-,-,CASSTPRGSDTQYF,TGTGCCAGCAGCACTCCTCGGGGGTCAGATACGCAGTATTTT
TRBJ2-1,TRBV5-6,TRBD2,few,CASSFLSGSRHEQFF,TGTGCCAGCAGCTTCCTTAGCGGGAGTCGGCATGAGCAGTTCTTC
TRBJ1-4,TRBV7-9,TRBD1,-,CASSLGTGGGEKLFF,TGTGCCAGCAGCCTGGGGACAGGGGGCGGTGAAAAACTGTTTTTT
TRBJ2-1,TRBV11-2,TRBD2,few,CASSLVGGSFHNEQFF,TGTGCCAGCAGCTTAGTGGGCGGGAGCTTCCACAATGAGCAGTTCTTC
TRBJ1-2,TRBV5-4,-,few,CASSLGGVYGYTF,TGTGCCAGCAGCTTGGGGGGAGTCTATGGCTACACCTTC
TRBJ2-1,TRBV9,TRBD1,many,CASSVGQGTYNEQFF,TGTGCCAGCAGCGTAGGACAGGGAACCTACAATGAGCAGTTCTTC
TRBJ1-1,TRBV11-1,-,many,CASTMGGRTEAFF,TGTGCCAGCACCATGGGGGGACGTACTGAAGCTTTCTTT
TRBJ2-1,TRBV4-2,-,few,CASSQAVAAGSYNEQFF,TGTGCCAGCAGCCAAGCGGTTGCAGCGGGCTCCTACAATGAGCAGTTCTTC